A selection of T cell receptor beta chains follows, all from one sample in a study of identical twins. Each CDR3 protein gets one entry after TCRdb re-called the 5' RACE reads with MiXCR. This table holds roughly 190,000 distinct CDR3 sequences, roughly 15% found once. The data were also submitted as part of a second study, on T cells expressing NK-cell markers.

The sample consisted of CD8+ T cells sorted from blood. The receptors originated from a woman younger than 35 in good health. Each CDR3 is given with its conserved first and last residue. D genes are given only for firm matches. The size entry is marked missing in some rows and otherwise reads once, few, many or a size class.

d_gene	v_gene	j_gene	abundance	CDR3nt	CDR3aa
-	TRBV27	TRBJ2-7	-	TGTGCCAGCAGTCCGAGGGGGGGCAACGAGCAGTACTTC	CASSPRGGNEQYF
-	TRBV29-1	TRBJ2-7	-	TGCAGCGTTGGGGCAGACTACGAGCAGTACTTC	CSVGADYEQYF
-	TRBV12-5	TRBJ1-1	few	TGTGCTAGTGGTTTGATAGCGAACACTGAAGCTTTCTTT	CASGLIANTEAFF
-	TRBV10-3	TRBJ2-1	-	TGTGCCATCAGCGGGGCCTTCCCCAATGAGCAGTTCTTC	CAISGAFPNEQFF
-	TRBV9	TRBJ2-7	many	TGTGCCAGCAGCGTAACGACCGGTCGCGAGCAGTACTTC	CASSVTTGREQYF
TRBD1	TRBV9	TRBJ1-5	few	TGTGCCAGCAGCCCAACAGGGGATCAGCCCCAGCATTTT	CASSPTGDQPQHF
-	TRBV7-9	TRBJ2-7	few	TGTGCCAGCAGCCCCCCGTCCAGCTCCTACGAGCAGTACTTC	CASSPPSSSYEQYF
-	TRBV29-1	TRBJ2-5	-	TGCAGCGTTGAAAGTTCGCCTCAAGAGACCCAGTACTTC	CSVESSPQETQYF
TRBD1	TRBV4-2	TRBJ2-5	few	TGTGCCAGCAGCCAAGAATCCCCCCAGACAGGGATTGAAGAGACCCAGTACTTC	CASSQESPQTGIEETQYF
-	TRBV12-3/TRBV12-4	TRBJ2-1	-	TGTGCCAGCAGTGCCGTACAAGAGCAGTTCTTC	CASSAVQEQFF
TRBD2	TRBV12-3/TRBV12-4	TRBJ2-3	few	TGTGCCAGCAGTGGCAGGGAGGGCAGAAGCACAGATACGCAGTATTTT	CASSGREGRSTDTQYF
TRBD2	TRBV29-1	TRBJ2-3	few	TGCAGCGGCAGAGTAGCGGGGGTATCAGATACGCAGTATTTT	CSGRVAGVSDTQYF
TRBD1	TRBV27	TRBJ1-1	-	TGTGCCAGCAGTGCCGACAGGGGAGCTGAAGCTTTCTTT	CASSADRGAEAFF
TRBD2	TRBV27	TRBJ2-7	few	TGTGCCAGCAGTGTCGGGACTAGCGGAAGAGTGGTGCAGTACTTC	CASSVGTSGRVVQYF
-	TRBV6-6	TRBJ2-3	few	TGTGCCAGCAGCGGGGGTGCAGATACGCAGTATTTT	CASSGGADTQYF
-	TRBV7-9	TRBJ2-2	-	TGTGCCAGCAGCCTCCTAGCGCCCACCGGGGAGCTGTTTTTT	CASSLLAPTGELFF
TRBD1	TRBV11-2	TRBJ2-5	-	TGTGCCAGCAGCTTAGGACAGGGGGACGAGGAGACCCAGTACTTC	CASSLGQGDEETQYF
TRBD2	TRBV9	TRBJ2-1	few	TGTGCCAGCAGCGTATTCGGCGGGGGCTCCTACAATGAGCAGTTCTTC	CASSVFGGGSYNEQFF
-	TRBV12-3/TRBV12-4	TRBJ2-7	-	TGTGCCAGCAGTCACGGAGGGGACTCCCTCTCCTACGAGCAGTACTTC	CASSHGGDSLSYEQYF
-	TRBV12-3/TRBV12-4	TRBJ1-5	few	TGTGCCAGCAGGAACAGGGTTAGTGATCAGCCCCAGCATTTT	CASRNRVSDQPQHF
-	TRBV29-1	TRBJ2-3	few	TGCAGCGTACAGGGCTACCTGGGGGGAGATACGCAGTATTTT	CSVQGYLGGDTQYF
-	TRBV12-3/TRBV12-4	TRBJ2-7	few	TGTGCCAGCAGTTTATCGGCACTTCGTGAGCAGTACTTC	CASSLSALREQYF